The rows below give T cell receptor beta chains drawn from one sample of a study of a mutant IDH1 vaccine in newly diagnosed glioma. The protocol was immunoSEQ multiplex PCR, while the TCRdb copy is restricted to in-frame clones and leaves out a portion. The sample lists 41,000 or so clones, roughly 79% occurring once. Antigen specificity for these receptors is unknown. The sample was PBMCs, taken from a glioma patient whose treatment included an IDH1 peptide vaccine. These TCRs come from a woman aged 40 to 49 with glioma. Some clones in this sample may be carry-over from other donors' samples. Both conserved end residues are part of each CDR3. The order of the fields is J gene, V gene, D gene, clone size, CDR3 protein, CDR3 DNA. The D gene is left open where the match is weak. Some rows mark clone size as missing; the rest say once, few, many or name a class of expanded clone.

>TRBJ2-7|TRBV7-2|TRBD2|.
CASSPGALAGGPYEQYF
TGTGCCAGCAGCCCGGGGGCTCTAGCGGGAGGACCCTACGAGCAGTACTTC
>TRBJ1-1|TRBV7-9|.|few
CASSYLLGEEGAFF
TGTGCCAGCAGCTACCTCCTGGGGGAGGAGGGAGCTTTCTTT
>TRBJ2-7|TRBV27|.|once
CASKRDGLYYEQYF
TGTGCCAGCAAAAGGGACGGATTGTACTACGAGCAGTACTTC
>TRBJ1-2|TRBV9|TRBD1|.
CASSPGTGVYGYTF
TGTGCCAGCAGCCCCGGGACAGGGGTTTATGGCTACACCTTC
>TRBJ2-1|TRBV9|.|.
CASSAGTYNEQFF
TGTGCCAGCAGCGCGGGGACCTACAATGAGCAGTTCTTC
>TRBJ2-2|TRBV6-6|.|.
CASSYSYWQNTGELFF
TGTGCCAGCAGTTACTCGTATTGGCAGAACACCGGGGAGCTGTTTTTT
>TRBJ1-5|TRBV27|TRBD1|.
CASSGRLQGDGQPQHF
TGTGCCAGCTCCGGGCGTCTACAGGGGGACGGTCAGCCCCAGCATTTT
>TRBJ1-3|TRBV19|.|once
CASTPRRFRVEDTIYF
TGTGCCAGTACCCCCCGCCGCTTCAGGGTGGAGGACACCATATATTTT
>TRBJ2-6|TRBV5-1|.|.
CASSRANSGANVLTF
TGCGCCAGCAGCCGCGCCAACTCTGGGGCCAACGTCCTGACTTTC
>TRBJ1-2|TRBV28|.|.
CASSSDYGYTF
TGTGCCAGCAGCTCTGACTATGGCTACACCTTC
>TRBJ1-2|TRBV7-2|TRBD1|.
CASSTGTGNYGYTF
TGTGCCAGCAGCACGGGGACAGGGAACTATGGCTACACCTTC
>TRBJ1-2|TRBV4-3|.|.
CASSPYPGGVSGYTF
TGCGCCAGCAGCCCCTACCCCGGGGGGGTTTCCGGCTACACCTTC
>TRBJ1-4|TRBV5-4|TRBD1|.
CASSLLGTGAEKLFF
TGTGCCAGCAGCTTGTTAGGGACAGGGGCCGAAAAACTGTTTTTT
>TRBJ2-3|TRBV7-6|.|.
CASSLQSGSLTDTQYF
TGTGCCAGCAGCTTACAGTCAGGGAGTTTGACAGATACGCAGTATTTT
>TRBJ2-2|TRBV6-1|TRBD2|.
CASSDGGSYTGELFF
TGTGCCAGCAGTGACGGGGGGAGCTACACCGGGGAGCTGTTTTTT
>TRBJ2-5|TRBV19|TRBD2|.
CASSIPGAGGQETQYF
TGTGCCAGTAGTATCCCAGGGGCGGGGGGTCAAGAGACCCAGTACTTC